The present T cell receptor beta chain was sequenced within a study of T cells after yellow fever vaccination. From germline, CDR1 is MNHEY and CDR2 SVGAGI. This CDR3 is built from 16 residues. Between the trimmed V and J ends, which lost 5 bases and 5 bases, there was a span of 20 bases. From the 5' RACE reads, TCRdb called clonotypes with MiXCR, one entry per CDR3 protein. The sample holds some 110,000 distinct CDR3 sequences; 7.2% are singletons and the top ten take 2.7%. The table lists this clonotype with many counts. The sequences come from CD4+ T cells sorted from PBMCs, collected 35 to 50 days after the first yellow fever vaccination. The sequence was obtained from a man aged 18 to 35 who received the YFV17D yellow fever vaccine. The chain combines TRBV6-5 with TRBJ2-3; D gene unclear. CDR3 residues: CASSRGKILQGDTQYF. The CDR3 nucleotides are TGTGCCAGCAGTCGCGGAAAGATACTCCAAGGAGATACGCAGTATTTT.